The 5 T cell receptor beta chains given below trace back to one sample, sequenced in a study of cytomegalovirus exposure and HLA in healthy donors. PCR was performed using 60 Vbeta and 13 Jbeta primers. TCRdb keeps only in-frame clones here, not all; method: immunoSEQ multiplex PCR. The data show approximately 110,000 clones, more than 60% seen once. Specimen: PBMCs. The source is a woman between 40 and 55 years old in good health and CMV-seronegative.

A word on this clone: Other DNA sequences in the sample encode the same CDR3. V gene TRBV5-1 combines with J gene TRBJ1-2; 8 nucleotides match TRBD1. The V gene's germline CDR1 is SGHRS and CDR2 YFSETQ. The trim removed 4 bases at V and 0 bases at J, leaving 5 bases unmatched. CDR3 size: 15 residues. CDR3 sequence reads: CASSLGQGTNYGYTF. In DNA form, the CDR3 reads TGCGCCAGCAGCCTTGGACAGGGCACTAACTATGGCTACACCTTC.

The J gene is TRBJ1-1, the V gene TRBV6-1, with D hard to call. V was shortened by 8 bases and J by 2 bases, with 9 bases between the two germline ends. In germline, CDR1 is MNHNS, CDR2 SASEGT. CDR3 length equals 12 residues. DNA of the CDR3: TGTGCCAGCCGTCTATCAAACACTGAAGCTTTCTTT. This sequence encodes CASRLSNTEAFF.

Here the CDR3 reads CASSPGGRSYEQYF. The CDR3 nucleotides are TGTGCCAGCTCACCGGGGGGGAGATCCTACGAGCAGTACTTC. The chain is built from TRBV18 and TRBJ2-7; TRBD2 aligns across 7 bases. CDR1 and CDR2 (germline): KGHSH, LQKENI. J was trimmed by 1 base and V by 3 bases; bases with no gene match: 3. The CDR3 loop spans 14 amino acids.

J is TRBJ1-6 and V is TRBV14, with a possible D match to TRBD1 (5 bases). Trimming cost V 1 base and J 8 bases, with 12 bases left between them. Germline loops: CDR1 SGHDN, CDR2 FVKESK. This CDR3 region has 15 residues. This CDR3 reads CASSQVLGQDSPLHF. For the CDR3, the DNA is TGTGCCAGCAGCCAAGTACTCGGACAAGATTCACCCCTCCACTTT.

This clone turned up a few times. The chain employs TRBV29-1 and TRBJ2-7, with 8 bases that match TRBD2. The CDR3 sequence is 15 residues long. Germline CDR1 reads SQVTM; CDR2 reads ANQGSEA. V lost 7 bases to trimming and J lost 10 bases; unmatched junction nucleotides: 21. This CDR3 is CSAGRALGPSWEQYF. The CDR3 bases are TGCAGCGCCGGGAGGGCCTTGGGACCGAGCTGGGAACAGTACTTC.